The rows below give T cell receptor beta chains drawn from one sample of a study of blood T cell repertoires in COVID-19. Only in-frame clones appear in the TCRdb table, and some are missing; sequencing was by immunoSEQ multiplex PCR. This table holds 350,000 to 550,000 clones, 80% to 90% found once. Sequencing was done on a sample of peripheral blood. Receptors originate from a woman aged 25-40 years with acute or convalescent COVID-19. Both conserved end residues are part of each CDR3. A D gene is named only where the DNA matches it firmly. Clone size is given for some rows only: seen once, a few or many times, or a class if the clone is expanded.

CDR3 protein: CASGRTGEDSWSPLHF; CDR3 DNA: TGTGCCAGCGGCAGGACAGGGGAGGATTCATGGTCACCCCTCCACTTT; clone size: NA; D gene: TRBD1; V gene: TRBV2; J gene: TRBJ1-6
CDR3 protein: CASSPLAGGRTGELFF; CDR3 DNA: TGTGCCAGCAGTCCTCTAGCGGGGGGACGCACCGGGGAGCTGTTTTTT; clone size: NA; D gene: TRBD2; V gene: TRBV27; J gene: TRBJ2-2
CDR3 protein: CASSDTNYGYTF; CDR3 DNA: TGTGCCAGCTCGGACACTAACTATGGCTACACCTTC; clone size: NA; D gene: NA; V gene: TRBV6-5; J gene: TRBJ1-2
CDR3 protein: CASSLVGQGIDTQYF; CDR3 DNA: TGCGCCAGCAGCTTGGTCGGACAGGGGATAGATACGCAGTATTTT; clone size: NA; D gene: TRBD1; V gene: TRBV5-1; J gene: TRBJ2-3
CDR3 protein: CASSCIRDMSSYEQYF; CDR3 DNA: TGTGCCAGCAGCTGTATCCGGGACATGAGCTCCTACGAGCAGTACTTC; clone size: NA; D gene: NA; V gene: TRBV7-9; J gene: TRBJ2-7
CDR3 protein: CASSLGTGAVNEQFF; CDR3 DNA: TGTGCCAGCAGCCTTGGGACAGGGGCGGTCAATGAGCAGTTCTTC; clone size: once; D gene: TRBD1; V gene: TRBV3-1/TRBV3-2; J gene: TRBJ2-1
CDR3 protein: CASSYLPGNQPQHF; CDR3 DNA: TGTGCCAGCAGTTACCTGCCGGGGAATCAGCCCCAGCATTTT; clone size: NA; D gene: NA; V gene: TRBV6-6; J gene: TRBJ1-5
CDR3 protein: CASSLSVRETYNEQFF; CDR3 DNA: TGTGCCAGCAGCTTAAGTGTCAGGGAAACCTACAATGAGCAGTTCTTC; clone size: once; D gene: NA; V gene: TRBV7-8; J gene: TRBJ2-1
CDR3 protein: CASKEAGAETQYF; CDR3 DNA: TGTGCCAGCAAAGAGGCAGGGGCAGAGACCCAGTACTTC; clone size: NA; D gene: NA; V gene: TRBV2; J gene: TRBJ2-5
CDR3 protein: CASSYADGYTF; CDR3 DNA: TGTGCCAGCAGCTACGCGGATGGCTACACCTTC; clone size: few; D gene: NA; V gene: TRBV28; J gene: TRBJ1-2
CDR3 protein: CASSEDRHYGYTF; CDR3 DNA: TGTGCCAGCAGTGAAGACAGACACTATGGCTACACCTTC; clone size: NA; D gene: NA; V gene: TRBV6-1; J gene: TRBJ1-2
CDR3 protein: CASSPTGNSGTDTQYF; CDR3 DNA: TGTGCCAGCAGTCCTACCGGGAACTCTGGCACAGATACGCAGTATTTT; clone size: NA; D gene: NA; V gene: TRBV27; J gene: TRBJ2-3
CDR3 protein: CASSLGGTLSGNTIYF; CDR3 DNA: TGCGCCAGCAGCTTGGGGGGCACCCTCTCTGGAAACACCATATATTTT; clone size: NA; D gene: NA; V gene: TRBV5-1; J gene: TRBJ1-3
CDR3 protein: CAWDQGAEQYF; CDR3 DNA: TGTGCCTGGGACCAGGGTGCCGAGCAGTACTTC; clone size: NA; D gene: NA; V gene: TRBV30; J gene: TRBJ2-7
CDR3 protein: CASSPKLTGSYEQYF; CDR3 DNA: TGCGCCAGCAGCCCAAAACTGACAGGGTCCTACGAGCAGTACTTC; clone size: NA; D gene: TRBD1; V gene: TRBV5-1; J gene: TRBJ2-7
CDR3 protein: CASRQDRNNEKLFF; CDR3 DNA: TGTGCCAGCAGACAGGACAGAAATAATGAAAAACTGTTTTTT; clone size: NA; D gene: NA; V gene: TRBV2; J gene: TRBJ1-4
CDR3 protein: CAWSEDLNTEAFF; CDR3 DNA: TGTGCCTGGAGTGAGGACTTGAACACTGAAGCTTTCTTT; clone size: NA; D gene: NA; V gene: TRBV30; J gene: TRBJ1-1
CDR3 protein: CASSPGTGRWGGYTF; CDR3 DNA: TGTGCCAGCAGTCCCGGGACGGGGAGGTGGGGTGGCTACACCTTC; clone size: NA; D gene: NA; V gene: TRBV6-5; J gene: TRBJ1-2
CDR3 protein: CASSVGWDLESYEQYF; CDR3 DNA: TGTGCCAGCAGCGTAGGGTGGGACTTGGAGTCCTACGAGCAGTACTTC; clone size: NA; D gene: NA; V gene: TRBV9; J gene: TRBJ2-7
CDR3 protein: CASRVRAGGSSYNEQFF; CDR3 DNA: TGCGCCAGCAGGGTGCGAGCGGGGGGGAGCTCCTACAATGAGCAGTTCTTC; clone size: NA; D gene: TRBD2; V gene: TRBV5-1; J gene: TRBJ2-1
CDR3 protein: CASSYFGGQGEKLFF; CDR3 DNA: TGTGCCAGCAGTTACTTTGGGGGCCAGGGGGAAAAACTGTTTTTT; clone size: NA; D gene: NA; V gene: TRBV6-5; J gene: TRBJ1-4
CDR3 protein: CASSRGTSDTQYF; CDR3 DNA: TGTGCCAGCAGTAGGGGGACATCGGATACGCAGTATTTT; clone size: NA; D gene: NA; V gene: TRBV7-3; J gene: TRBJ2-3
CDR3 protein: CATKRTGINYGYTF; CDR3 DNA: TGTGCCACCAAGAGGACAGGAATAAACTATGGCTACACCTTC; clone size: NA; D gene: TRBD1; V gene: TRBV24-1; J gene: TRBJ1-2
CDR3 protein: CASSLTRKETQYF; CDR3 DNA: TGTGCCAGCAGCTTAACCAGAAAAGAGACCCAGTACTTC; clone size: NA; D gene: NA; V gene: TRBV7-3; J gene: TRBJ2-5
CDR3 protein: CASRGTGSDEQFF; CDR3 DNA: TGTGCCAGCAGGGGGACAGGGAGCGATGAGCAGTTCTTC; clone size: NA; D gene: TRBD1; V gene: TRBV2; J gene: TRBJ2-1
CDR3 protein: CASSKGQLTNYGYTF; CDR3 DNA: TGTGCCAGCAGCAAGGGGCAGCTAACTAACTATGGCTACACCTTC; clone size: NA; D gene: NA; V gene: TRBV21-1; J gene: TRBJ1-2
CDR3 protein: CASSPRMEQFF; CDR3 DNA: TGTGCCAGCAGCCCTAGAATGGAGCAGTTCTTC; clone size: NA; D gene: NA; V gene: TRBV7-9; J gene: TRBJ2-1
CDR3 protein: CASSPLPGQGMREQYF; CDR3 DNA: TGTGCCAGCAGCCCTTTGCCGGGACAGGGCATGCGGGAGCAGTACTTC; clone size: NA; D gene: TRBD1; V gene: TRBV11-2; J gene: TRBJ2-7
CDR3 protein: CATREGSNQPQHF; CDR3 DNA: TGTGCCACCAGGGAGGGGAGCAATCAGCCCCAGCATTTT; clone size: NA; D gene: NA; V gene: TRBV12-3/TRBV12-4; J gene: TRBJ1-5
CDR3 protein: CASSRRQGGNNEQFF; CDR3 DNA: TGCGCCAGCAGCCGCCGGCAGGGGGGAAACAATGAGCAGTTCTTC; clone size: NA; D gene: NA; V gene: TRBV5-1; J gene: TRBJ2-1
CDR3 protein: CASITLGQGNYGYTF; CDR3 DNA: TGTGCCAGCATCACTCTGGGACAGGGGAACTATGGCTACACCTTC; clone size: NA; D gene: TRBD1; V gene: TRBV28; J gene: TRBJ1-2
CDR3 protein: CASSLAGGPSQQYF; CDR3 DNA: TGTGCCAGCAGTTTAGCGGGGGGACCTTCTCAGCAGTACTTC; clone size: NA; D gene: TRBD2; V gene: TRBV6-5; J gene: TRBJ2-7
CDR3 protein: CASNKEVTEAFF; CDR3 DNA: TGTGCCAGCAATAAGGAGGTAACTGAAGCTTTCTTT; clone size: many; D gene: NA; V gene: TRBV2; J gene: TRBJ1-1
CDR3 protein: CASSPRGTLDGEQFF; CDR3 DNA: TGTGCCAGCAGCCCTCGCGGGACCCTAGATGGTGAGCAGTTCTTC; clone size: NA; D gene: NA; V gene: TRBV9; J gene: TRBJ2-1
CDR3 protein: CASTKTGVREKLFF; CDR3 DNA: TGTGCCAGCACCAAGACAGGGGTACGAGAAAAACTGTTTTTT; clone size: NA; D gene: TRBD1; V gene: TRBV5-5; J gene: TRBJ1-4
CDR3 protein: CASSLRQGVENYGYTF; CDR3 DNA: TGCGCCAGCAGCCTACGCCAGGGGGTGGAAAACTATGGCTACACCTTC; clone size: NA; D gene: TRBD1; V gene: TRBV5-1; J gene: TRBJ1-2
CDR3 protein: CASEKTGSGYNEQFF; CDR3 DNA: TGTGCCAGCGAGAAAACAGGGAGTGGGTACAATGAGCAGTTCTTC; clone size: NA; D gene: NA; V gene: TRBV2; J gene: TRBJ2-1
CDR3 protein: CASSPDSSNTEAFF; CDR3 DNA: TGTGCCAGCAGCCCGGACAGCTCGAACACTGAAGCTTTCTTT; clone size: NA; D gene: NA; V gene: TRBV3-1/TRBV3-2; J gene: TRBJ1-1
CDR3 protein: CASSERLRGQPQHF; CDR3 DNA: TGTGCCAGCAGTGAACGGCTACGGGGTCAGCCCCAGCATTTT; clone size: once; D gene: NA; V gene: TRBV2; J gene: TRBJ1-5
CDR3 protein: CASSQDGTGTDYGYTF; CDR3 DNA: TGTGCCAGCAGCCAAGATGGAACAGGGACCGACTATGGCTACACCTTC; clone size: NA; D gene: NA; V gene: TRBV4-2; J gene: TRBJ1-2
CDR3 protein: CASSLIGGVGDEQYF; CDR3 DNA: TGCGCCAGCAGCTTAATCGGCGGGGTAGGTGACGAGCAGTACTTC; clone size: once; D gene: NA; V gene: TRBV5-1; J gene: TRBJ2-7
CDR3 protein: CASSLGGISSTDTQYF; CDR3 DNA: TGTGCCAGCAGTTTGGGGGGGATCTCTAGCACAGATACGCAGTATTTT; clone size: NA; D gene: TRBD2; V gene: TRBV27; J gene: TRBJ2-3
CDR3 protein: CASSFDRTYEQYF; CDR3 DNA: TGCGCCAGCAGCTTTGACAGGACCTACGAGCAGTACTTC; clone size: few; D gene: NA; V gene: TRBV5-1; J gene: TRBJ2-7
CDR3 protein: CASSANTGAGYEQYF; CDR3 DNA: TGCGCCAGCAGCGCAAATACAGGGGCGGGCTACGAGCAGTACTTC; clone size: NA; D gene: TRBD1; V gene: TRBV5-1; J gene: TRBJ2-7
CDR3 protein: CACKGTGRETQYF; CDR3 DNA: TGTGCCTGTAAAGGGACAGGGAGGGAGACCCAGTACTTC; clone size: NA; D gene: TRBD1; V gene: TRBV28; J gene: TRBJ2-5
CDR3 protein: CASSDRATSTDTQYF; CDR3 DNA: TGTGCCAGCAGTGACAGGGCGACAAGCACAGATACGCAGTATTTT; clone size: few; D gene: NA; V gene: TRBV25-1; J gene: TRBJ2-3
CDR3 protein: CAISKGGNQPQHF; CDR3 DNA: TGTGCCATCAGTAAAGGGGGTAATCAGCCCCAGCATTTT; clone size: NA; D gene: NA; V gene: TRBV10-3; J gene: TRBJ1-5
CDR3 protein: CASSPPGLAGASTGELFF; CDR3 DNA: TGTGCCAGCAGTCCCCCGGGGCTAGCGGGGGCCTCAACCGGGGAGCTGTTTTTT; clone size: NA; D gene: TRBD2; V gene: TRBV28; J gene: TRBJ2-2
CDR3 protein: CATEGGNQPQHF; CDR3 DNA: TGTGCCACCGAAGGCGGGAATCAGCCCCAGCATTTT; clone size: NA; D gene: NA; V gene: TRBV15; J gene: TRBJ1-5
CDR3 protein: CASLVGRGRSYEQYF; CDR3 DNA: TGCGCCAGCCTAGTCGGGAGGGGGAGATCCTACGAGCAGTACTTC; clone size: NA; D gene: TRBD2; V gene: TRBV23-1; J gene: TRBJ2-7
CDR3 protein: CASSLSLETQYF; CDR3 DNA: TGTGCCAGCAGTTTATCCTTGGAGACCCAGTACTTC; clone size: NA; D gene: NA; V gene: TRBV28; J gene: TRBJ2-5
CDR3 protein: CASSRTQRTYNSPLHF; CDR3 DNA: TGTGCCAGCAGCCGTACACAGCGGACCTATAATTCACCCCTCCACTTT; clone size: NA; D gene: NA; V gene: TRBV5-8; J gene: TRBJ1-6
CDR3 protein: CASRLDRNVYGYTF; CDR3 DNA: TGTGCCAGCAGATTGGACAGAAATGTCTATGGCTACACCTTC; clone size: few; D gene: NA; V gene: TRBV2; J gene: TRBJ1-2